This T cell receptor (beta chain) was recorded in a study of post-analysis software for immune sequencing data. Study outcomes and limitations: The five TRBV segments detected at higher frequency in patients than in controls included TRBV5-6, TRBV5-1 and TRBV20-1. For normalized Chao1 diversity, multiple sclerosis patients scored significantly lower than controls did.

Incorporated into the TCR beta cDNA libraries were unique molecular identifiers, which served to reduce PCR and sequencing biases. From around 1 to 10 million T cells, roughly 530,000 cDNA molecules were obtained. TCRdb passed the PCR reads through MiXCR, listing each CDR3 protein once. Of about 460,000 distinct CDR3 sequences in the sample, around 40% were seen once. V was pared by 0 bases and J by 6 bases, with 10 bases of the junction left unmatched. CDR1 is LGHNA and CDR2 is YNFKEQ in the germline V gene. This CDR3 has 17 amino acids. This clonotype was seen more than once but under ten times. Its matching antigen is unknown.

The sequencing sample was made of blood. This clonotype was obtained from a girl aged 5-17 years with multiple sclerosis. The chain combines TRBV4-2 with TRBJ2-2; 7 positions match TRBD2. The CDR3 region has the DNA TGTGCCAGCAGCCAAGATTTGGGCGGGAGTACGTCCGGGGAGCTGTTTTTT. Translated, it gives CASSQDLGGSTSGELFF.